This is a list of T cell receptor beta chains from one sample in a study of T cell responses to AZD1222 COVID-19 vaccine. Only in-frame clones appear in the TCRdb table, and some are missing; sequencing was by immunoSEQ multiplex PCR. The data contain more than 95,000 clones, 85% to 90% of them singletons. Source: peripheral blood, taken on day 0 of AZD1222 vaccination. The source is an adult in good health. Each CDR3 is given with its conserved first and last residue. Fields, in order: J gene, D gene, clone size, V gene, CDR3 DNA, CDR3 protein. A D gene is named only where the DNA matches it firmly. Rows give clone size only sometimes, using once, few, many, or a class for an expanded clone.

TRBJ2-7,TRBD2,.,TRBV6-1,TGTGCCAGCAGTGGCTTCTCGGCGGGAGGGCCGCACGAGCAGTACTTC,CASSGFSAGGPHEQYF
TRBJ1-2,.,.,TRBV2,TGTGCCAGCAGTGAAACTTTGGGGGAGTATGGCTACACCTTC,CASSETLGEYGYTF
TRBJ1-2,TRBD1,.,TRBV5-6,TGTGCCAGCAGCTTGGATGGCAGGGGGAACTATGGCTACACCTTC,CASSLDGRGNYGYTF
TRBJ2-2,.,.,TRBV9,TGTGCCAGCAGCGTAGGTGGAGGGAACACCGGGGAGCTGTTTTTT,CASSVGGGNTGELFF
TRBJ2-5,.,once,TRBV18,TGTGCCAGCTCACCACCTGCAGGGGAAGAGACCCAGTACTTC,CASSPPAGEETQYF
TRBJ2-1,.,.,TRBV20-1,TGCAGTGCTAGTGTCCAGCGGGTCTACAATGAGCAGTTCTTC,CSASVQRVYNEQFF
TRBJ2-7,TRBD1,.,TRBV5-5,TGTGCCAGCAGCGGGCGGGGACAGGGGTTCTACGAGCAGTACTTC,CASSGRGQGFYEQYF
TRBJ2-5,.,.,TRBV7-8,TGTGCCAGCAGGGCTAGGACTGCGGAGACCCAGTACTTC,CASRARTAETQYF
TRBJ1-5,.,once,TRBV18,TGTGCCAGCTCACAGTTTACAGGGTCCCATCAGCCCCAGCATTTT,CASSQFTGSHQPQHF
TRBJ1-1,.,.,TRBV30,TGTGCCTGGAGTACGCAGGGGAACACTGAAGCTTTCTTT,CAWSTQGNTEAFF
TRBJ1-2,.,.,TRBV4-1,TGCGCCAGCAGCCCTTCCGACAGCCCAGAGAATGGCTACACCTTC,CASSPSDSPENGYTF
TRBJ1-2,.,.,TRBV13,TGTGCCAGCAGCTTAGGGCAGAACTATGGCTACACCTTC,CASSLGQNYGYTF
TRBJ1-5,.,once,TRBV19,TGTGCCAGTAGTATGTACAGTTCTTATCAGCCCCAGCATTTT,CASSMYSSYQPQHF
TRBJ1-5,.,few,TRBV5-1,TGCGCCAGCAGCCTAGACGGATTATCAGCCGGACAGCATTTT,CASSLDGLSAGQHF
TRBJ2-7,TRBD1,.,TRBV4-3,TGCGCCAGCAGCCAAGACCTAACCGGGACAGGGGGTAGATACGAGCAGTACTTC,CASSQDLTGTGGRYEQYF
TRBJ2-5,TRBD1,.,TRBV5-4,TGTGCCAGCAGCTTGGGTGGTACAGGGGTTAAGGGAGAGACCCAGTACTTC,CASSLGGTGVKGETQYF
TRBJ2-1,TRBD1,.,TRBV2,TGTGCCAGCAACCCCGTGCCCGGGACAGGGGAGAATGAGCAGTTCTTC,CASNPVPGTGENEQFF
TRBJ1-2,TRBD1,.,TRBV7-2,TGTGCCAGCAGCCCCGGACAGGGAGGAGGCTACACCTTC,CASSPGQGGGYTF
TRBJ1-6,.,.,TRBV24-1,TGTGCCACCAGTGACCTCCTTGGGGTAAGGAAGTCACCCCTCCACTTT,CATSDLLGVRKSPLHF
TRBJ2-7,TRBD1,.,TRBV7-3,TGTGCCAGCAGCTTCGGCAGGGGGTCCTCCTACGAGCAGTACTTC,CASSFGRGSSYEQYF
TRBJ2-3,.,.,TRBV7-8,TGTGCCAGCAGCTTTTTGCAGGGAGCCACAGATACGCAGTATTTT,CASSFLQGATDTQYF
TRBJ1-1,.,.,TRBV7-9,TGTGCCAGCAGCTCCCCACGCAGCTATGAAGCTTTCTTT,CASSSPRSYEAFF
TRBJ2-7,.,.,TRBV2,TGTGCCAGCGCGACAGGATCCTACGAGCAGTACTTC,CASATGSYEQYF
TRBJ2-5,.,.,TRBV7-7,TGTGCCAGCACCCCAATCGTGGGCCAAGAGACCCAGTACTTC,CASTPIVGQETQYF
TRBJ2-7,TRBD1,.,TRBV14,TGTGCCAGCAGCACCTACCGGGACAGCCGCTACGAGCAGTACTTC,CASSTYRDSRYEQYF
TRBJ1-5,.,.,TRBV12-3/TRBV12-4,TGTGCCAGCAGTTTCCCCACTCAGCCCCAGCATTTT,CASSFPTQPQHF
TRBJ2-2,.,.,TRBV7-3,TGTGCCAGCAGCGATCAGGGAATGGTCGGGGAGCTGTTTTTT,CASSDQGMVGELFF
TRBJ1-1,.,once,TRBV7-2,TGTGCCAGCAGCTTAAGGGAACACGGCAGCACTGAAGCTTTCTTT,CASSLREHGSTEAFF
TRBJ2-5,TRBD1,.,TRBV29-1,TGCAGCGTGGGCAGGGGGCAAGAGACCCAGTACTTC,CSVGRGQETQYF